This T cell receptor (beta chain) was identified during a study of Graves' ophthalmopathy and Graves' hyperthyroidism (dated by TCRdb to the late 2010s). Background on the whole study: Peripheral blood was collected at initial diagnosis, before any treatment. An independent validation cohort was composed of approximately 19 hyperthyroidism patients and around 15 patients who later progressed from hyperthyroidism to ophthalmopathy. The study used signatures of the TCR beta repertoire to tell Graves' ophthalmopathy apart from Graves' hyperthyroidism and to predict which patients would progress to ophthalmopathy. To explore V-J signatures distinguishing ophthalmopathy from hyperthyroidism, a discovery set of 100 patients (roughly 44 ophthalmopathy, some 55 stable hyperthyroidism) was enrolled. In more than five hyperthyroidism patients, the T-cell repertoires found in thyroid tissue were compared with those found in blood. Following sample collection, hyperthyroidism patients were given methimazole at a starting dose of 30 mg daily, and ophthalmopathy patients were given high-dose intravenous methylprednisolone. In total, 135 blood samples were TCR-sequenced: 40 to 45 ophthalmopathy, approximately 80 hyperthyroidism and some 17 hyperthyroidism-to-ophthalmopathy patients.

Ophthalmopathy patients had moderately to severely active disease, Clinical Activity Score of at least 3, NOSPECS grade of at least 4, and disease duration under 3 months. Patients were excluded if they had other autoimmune diseases, uncontrolled infections, pregnancy or lactation. Diagnosis relied on clinical symptoms, serum thyroxine, TRAb, thyroid ultrasound and orbital computed tomography. Ficoll-Paque density gradient centrifugation was used to isolate PBMCs from 10 ml of fresh peripheral blood. Trizol reagent was used to extract the total RNA, and its quality was then checked on an Agilent 2100 Bioanalyzer. TCR beta CDR3 regions were amplified from RNA transcripts for repertoire sequencing. A first-round RT-PCR used HTBI primers with the Qiagen OneStep RT-PCR kit, followed by a second-round multiplex PCR, size selection and purification. Libraries were sequenced on an Illumina HiSeq2000 using paired-end 100 bp reads. The published analysis was carried out like this. SOAPnuke was used for read processing, and reads with adapters, uncalled bases, a mean Phred below 15, or no exact constant-primer or identifier match were discarded. High-quality paired reads were merged with COPE v1.2.5. Clonotypes were defined as unique nucleotide sequences and were aligned to IMGT TRB V, D and J references using MiTCR v1.1. Only V-J combinations with frequency above 0.0001 were analysed, covering approximately 99% of repertoires. For each V-J combination, a TCR clonal expansion and chaos score was defined as F50 clonal expansion divided by the chaos observed in the TCRdist matrix. Welch's t-statistics and random forest were used to narrow the features down to 10 to 15 V-J combinations, which were then fed into a naive Bayes classifier. The similarity between thyroid and blood repertoires was quantified using the Morisita-Horn index. Clones were called with MiXCR by TCRdb after fastp trimmed the public reads at Q25, and only in-frame beta chains were retained. Every entry covers one CDR3 protein and lists the most common genes and DNA from its rows. Here the V and J calls rest on TCRdb's processing, not on the authors' analysis. The sample contains some 750,000 distinct CDR3 sequences, 35% to 50% of them found a single time. The top ten clones comprise about 40% of the sample.

Germline trimming: 6 bases from V, 0 bases from J; junction bases outside gene matches: 7. CDR1 and CDR2 were assigned from the germline V gene as SQVTM and ANQGSEA. Spanning cysteine to phenylalanine, the CDR3 consists of 14 amino acids. Solely the CDR3 DNA is kept, with 42 bases framed from the first base. The full study reports these points: Most expanded thyroid clonotypes with a frequency above 0.001 also appeared in blood, which suggests that blood repertoires may reflect the immune response in the thyroid. In validation, the model predicted ophthalmopathy progression with 70.59% sensitivity and 72.22% specificity; around twelve predicted patients were CT-confirmed with GO in a median of about 6.2 months. In cross-validation, the 13-signature model distinguished ophthalmopathy from stable hyperthyroidism with less than 90% sensitivity and 81% to 82% specificity, while in the test set the corresponding values were about 79% and 69%. Sample size was not predetermined statistically, and investigators were not blinded to group allocation.

With regard to this clonotype: Its antigen is currently not known. Base quality data are lacking; no much larger clone is found one base away.

The chain is assembled from TRBV29-1 and TRBJ1-1, with 7 central nucleotides matching TRBD1. The receptor's source is an adult man with Graves' ophthalmopathy. Sequenced: peripheral blood. The bases read TGCAGCGTCTACGGACAGGCGTTGAACACTGAAGCTTTCTTT. It is translated as CSVYGQALNTEAFF.